Presented here are 22 T cell receptor beta chains from one specimen sequenced in a study of T-cell memory formation after mild COVID-19. TCRdb analysed the 5' RACE reads with MiXCR anew, one entry per CDR3 protein. The sample records approximately 300,000 distinct CDR3 sequences, approximately 20% being singletons. Sequences were obtained from PBMCs or a T cell subset sorted from them (not recorded which). These receptor sequences come from a man aged 18 to 30 who had mild COVID-19 (a few samples of this study predate the infection). Cell type and time point are not known.

The chain carries TRBV29-1 and TRBJ2-2; the D is unclear. The germline gives CDR1 SQVTM, CDR2 ANQGSEA. This CDR3 contains 14 residues. Trimming removed 6 bases at V and 6 bases at J, with 17 bases between. The chain's CDR3 is CSVTPSIRPGELFF. For the CDR3, the DNA is TGCAGCGTCACCCCTTCTATCCGTCCCGGGGAGCTGTTTTTT.

CDR3 bases: TGCAGTGCTAAAGACAGGGGTAATGAAAAACTGTTTTTT. Its protein product is CSAKDRGNEKLFF. This chain links TRBV20-1 with TRBJ1-4; 8 positions agree with TRBD1. The V gene's germline CDR1 is DFQATT and CDR2 SNEGSKA (reference sequence). V lost 4 bases and J lost 4; bases outside the gene matches: 2. This CDR3 region has 13 residues.

The chain recombines TRBV7-3 with TRBJ2-1; D is possibly TRBD1 or TRBD2 (5 bases each). Germline V gene lookup returns CDR1 SGHTA and CDR2 FQGTGA. The V end was cut by 2 bases, the J end by 5 bases, with 7 bases between. The CDR3 contains 13 residues. CDR3 protein: CASSLPGHNEQFF. The CDR3 nucleotides read TGTGCCAGCAGCTTACCGGGGCACAATGAGCAGTTCTTC.

The chain is built from TRBV5-6 and TRBJ2-3, with D possibly being TRBD2 (5 bases). Germline CDR1 and CDR2: SGHDT and YYEEEE. The CDR3 consists of 14 residues. Trimming took off 0 bases at V and 4 bases at J, with 9 bases between the two ends. The DNA for the CDR3 is TGTGCCAGCAGCTTGGATCTAGCCCCAGATACGCAGTATTTT. It yields the protein CASSLDLAPDTQYF. Looking up the rest from reference TRBV5-6 and TRBJ2-3 gives the full variable domain: DAGVTQSPTHLIKTRGQQVTLRCSPKSGHDTVSWYQQALGQGPQFIFQYYEEEERQRGNFPDRFSGHQFPNYSSELNVNALLLGDSALYLCASSLDLAPDTQYFGPGTRLTVL.

The CDR3 DNA reads as TGTGCCAGCAGCCCCATTGGGGGGGCCGAGGGCACTGAAGCTTTCTTT. Residues: CASSPIGGAEGTEAFF. This chain joins TRBV7-3 and TRBJ1-1; tentatively, D is TRBD1 (6 bases). The germline gives CDR1 SGHTA, CDR2 FQGTGA. The ends were cut back, 5 bases at V and 4 bases at J, with 20 bases in the middle. The CDR3 runs to 16 residues.

This clonotype was found a few times. CDR3 sequence reads: CASSLKDFMGAPGNTIYF. In DNA form, the CDR3 reads TGTGCCAGCAGCTTAAAAGACTTTATGGGAGCACCTGGAAACACCATATATTTT. The V gene is TRBV7-6, the J gene TRBJ1-3; D gene ambiguous. Germline V gene sequence: CDR1 SGHVS, CDR2 FNYEAQ. Trimming stripped 2 bases from V and 2 bases from J, with 19 bases between. The CDR3 covers 18 residues.

The gene calls are TRBV7-2 and TRBJ1-5; D uncertain. The CDR3 contains 16 residues. The V end lost 1 base, the J end lost 0 bases, and 10 bases lay between the germline ends. CDR1 and CDR2 from the germline V gene are SGHTA and FQGNSA. This CDR3 is CASSLVYGYSNQPQHF. CDR3 DNA sequence: TGTGCCAGCAGCTTAGTCTATGGATATAGCAATCAGCCCCAGCATTTT.

The rearrangement uses TRBV5-1 and TRBJ2-5; D uncertain. The germline gives CDR1 SGHRS, CDR2 YFSETQ. Trimming cost V 0 bases and J 5 bases, with 8 bases left between them. The CDR3 runs to 13 residues. The CDR3 here is CASSLVPLETQYF. The CDR3 DNA is TGCGCCAGCAGCTTGGTACCGCTTGAGACCCAGTACTTC.

This clonotype has only a few counts. The rearrangement joins TRBV7-3 to TRBJ1-1; 9 bases agree with TRBD1. Germline lookup yields CDR1 SGHTA and CDR2 FQGTGA. With 5 bases clipped from V and 3 bases from J, the junction kept 1 base outside the gene matches. The CDR3 has 13 amino acids. The CDR3 DNA sequence: TGTGCCAGCAGCACAGGGGGCTACACTGAAGCTTTCTTT. Translated, it gives CASSTGGYTEAFF.

This clonotype was counted a few times. The rearrangement links TRBV13 to TRBJ2-3; D is unclear. Trimming cost V 2 bases and J 4 bases, with 13 bases left between them. The germline CDR1 and CDR2 sequences are PRHDT and FYEKMQ (reference sequence). The CDR3 runs 15 residues. The CDR3, as DNA: TGTGCCAGCAGCTTACTCGGTCGAGGACCAGATACGCAGTATTTT. It specifies CASSLLGRGPDTQYF.

The chain has TRBV7-6 and TRBJ1-1; maybe TRBD1 (5 bases). Germline V gene lookup returns CDR1 SGHVS and CDR2 FNYEAQ. Trimming took 5 bases from V and 6 from J, leaving 19 bases between them. The CDR3 has 15 residues. Written as DNA, the CDR3 is TGTGCCAGCAGCGTTACGGGGGGTGGTCGGGCTGAAGCTTTCTTT. Translating gives CASSVTGGGRAEAFF.

The genes are TRBV4-3 and TRBJ1-3; the D is unclear. The V and J ends lost 0 bases and 1 base respectively, with 4 bases between them. CDR1 and CDR2 from the germline V gene are LGHNA and YSLEER. This CDR3 is built from 14 residues. The CDR3 here is CASSQDVSGNTIYF. CDR3 DNA sequence: TGCGCCAGCAGCCAAGATGTATCTGGAAACACCATATATTTT.

V usage is TRBV6-2 or TRBV6-3 and J usage is TRBJ1-4; D gene unclear. This CDR3 has 15 residues. Germline-derived CDR1 and CDR2 are MNHEY and SVGEGT. Trimming removed 7 bases at V and 3 bases at J, with 15 bases between. For the CDR3, the DNA is TGTGCCAGCACCGACCCCTCGGGAGCTAATGAAAAACTGTTTTTT. This translates into CASTDPSGANEKLFF.

The chain has TRBV7-2 and TRBJ1-4; the D is unclear. Per the germline V gene, CDR1 is SGHTA and CDR2 is FQGNSA. The CDR3 extends over 16 amino acids. Trimming stripped 5 bases from V and 6 bases from J, with 19 bases between. The CDR3 loop is CASSAGIGGFYEKLFF. The CDR3 region has the DNA TGTGCCAGCAGCGCAGGAATCGGCGGGTTCTATGAAAAACTGTTTTTT.

The rearrangement uses TRBV3-1 and TRBJ1-1, with unresolved D. V was trimmed by 4 bases and J by 1 base, leaving 13 bases between them. This CDR3 is built from 15 residues. CDR1 is LGHDT, CDR2 YNNKEL, per germline (reference sequence). CDR3 sequence (DNA): TGTGCCAGCAGCCTACTTCTGACGGGGAACACTGAAGCTTTCTTT. As protein: CASSLLLTGNTEAFF.

Ten or more counts support this clonotype. The chain combines TRBV5-1 with TRBJ2-3, with D unclear. The germline gives CDR1 SGHRS, CDR2 YFSETQ. This CDR3 spans 13 amino acids. Trimming stripped 2 bases from V and 6 bases from J, with 10 bases between. The CDR3 loop is CASSLSVADTQYF. CDR3 in DNA: TGCGCCAGCAGCTTAAGCGTGGCGGATACGCAGTATTTT. Together with reference TRBV5-1 and TRBJ2-3, the CDR3 gives the full variable domain: KAGVTQTPRYLIKTRGQQVTLSCSPISGHRSVSWYQQTPGQGLQFLFEYFSETQRNKGNFPGRFSGRQFSNSRSEMNVSTLELGDSALYLCASSLSVADTQYFGPGTRLTVL.

This clonotype was counted a few times. The chain links TRBV7-9 to TRBJ1-2; 9 bases map to TRBD1. CDR3 length equals 14 residues. The ends lost 6 bases at V and 4 bases at J; junction bases unmatched: 6. The V gene's germline CDR1 is SEHNR and CDR2 FQNEAQ (reference sequence). This CDR3 reads CASSAWDRAYGYTF. The DNA of the CDR3 is TGTGCCAGCAGTGCCTGGGACAGGGCCTATGGCTACACCTTC. The full variable domain, rest sourced from reference TRBV7-9 and TRBJ1-2, is DTGVSQNPRHKITKRGQNVTFRCDPISEHNRLYWYRQTLGQGPEFLTYFQNEAQLEKSRLLSDRFSAERPKGSFSTLEIQRTEQGDSAMYLCASSAWDRAYGYTFGSGTRLTVV.

This clonotype was counted a few times. Written as DNA, the CDR3 is TGTGCCAGCAGCCAAGAGTTTGGGGAACCCTATGGCTACACCTTC. Protein product: CASSQEFGEPYGYTF. V usage is TRBV3-1 and J usage is TRBJ1-2; D is undetermined. Looked up from germline, CDR1 is LGHDT and CDR2 is YNNKEL (reference sequence). The germline V and J ends were trimmed by 0 bases and 4 bases, with 12 bases remaining between them. The CDR3 totals 15 residues.

The chain carries TRBV19 and TRBJ2-1; tentative D call: TRBD2 (5 bases). V lost 3 bases and J lost 10, with 22 bases in between. The germline V gene encodes CDR1 LNHDA and CDR2 SQIVND (reference sequence). CDR3 length: 16 amino acids. This CDR3 is CASSIAFGSSSWEQFF. Here the CDR3 DNA reads TGTGCCAGTAGTATCGCTTTCGGCTCTAGCTCTTGGGAGCAGTTCTTC.

This clonotype was seen only a few times. V is TRBV5-1 and J is TRBJ2-2; weak D call: TRBD2 (7 bases). This CDR3 is 16 amino acids long. Germline V CDR1 and CDR2: SGHRS, YFSETQ. Trimming stripped 0 bases from V and 4 bases from J, with 13 bases between. CDR3 residues: CASSLAGGTPTGELFF. DNA for the CDR3: TGCGCCAGCAGCTTGGCCGGGGGGACACCCACCGGGGAGCTGTTTTTT.

The rearrangement joins TRBV7-2 to TRBJ2-3; D unresolved. CDR3 length equals 13 residues. V was pared by 5 bases and J by 4 bases, with 10 bases between. Germline lookup yields CDR1 SGHTA and CDR2 FQGNSA. CDR3 in amino acids: CASSPRDADTQYF. The CDR3 coding sequence is TGTGCCAGCAGCCCCCGTGATGCAGATACGCAGTATTTT.

This clonotype turned up a few times. The rearrangement uses TRBV7-8 and TRBJ2-7; 7 bases line up with TRBD1. CDR1 and CDR2 (germline): SGHVS, FQNEAQ. CDR3 length: 14 amino acids. V trimming: 5 bases; J trimming: 5 bases; junction bases outside the gene matches: 9. The CDR3, as DNA: TGTGCCAGCAGCCGTGACAGGGTCCCCCACGAGCAGTACGTC. Its protein product is CASSRDRVPHEQYV.